This is a list of T cell receptor beta chains from one sample in a study of shared clonotypes between healthy human individuals. Using immunoSEQ multiplex PCR, the repertoire was profiled, and TCRdb retains in-frame clones only, with some absent. The sample consists of roughly 1,100,000 clones, roughly 75% of them appearing once. What was sequenced was memory CD4+ T cells sorted from blood. The receptors originated from a man aged 18-30 years in good health. CDR3s include the opening cysteine and the closing phenylalanine or tryptophan.

j_call v_call cdr3_aa
TRBJ2-3 TRBV7-2 CASSRPPGGTDTQYF
TRBJ1-4 TRBV9 CASSSGGGNEKLFF
TRBJ2-2 TRBV7-2 CASSHPGTGELFF
TRBJ2-1 TRBV28 CASSLGSLRRNEQFF
TRBJ1-1 TRBV5-1 CASSWHEDTEAFF
TRBJ2-3 TRBV4-3 CASSQGAGATDTQYF
TRBJ2-5 TRBV10-3 CAISGGHLQETQYF
TRBJ2-7 TRBV6-6 CASSYGGVGEQYF
TRBJ1-4 TRBV19 CASRDRFQEKLFF
TRBJ2-7 TRBV2 CASRSGTNGAEQYF
TRBJ2-7 TRBV5-1 CASSREGNYEQYF
- TRBV29-1 CSVVFGGTRYEQYF
- TRBV11-2 CASQIAGGTYEQYF
TRBJ2-7 TRBV19 CASSSSPISYEQYF
TRBJ2-2 TRBV6-6 CASSSTQIGELFF
TRBJ1-2 TRBV5-4 CASSFRYRNGYTF
TRBJ2-7 TRBV6-1 CASLRVYSNEQYF
TRBJ2-3 TRBV5-7 CASSSGDTQYF
TRBJ2-1 TRBV7-2 CASSFWLAGNEQFF
TRBJ1-3 TRBV7-9 CASSLSRGSLGNTIYF
TRBJ2-7 TRBV7-9 CASSCELCYEQYF
TRBJ1-5 TRBV6-6 CASSYGTERQPQHF
TRBJ2-5 TRBV5-6 CASSLSSGGQYF
TRBJ2-7 TRBV30 CAWRATEIGEQYF
TRBJ1-2 TRBV4-1 CASSQSRELAYGYTF
TRBJ2-4 TRBV9 CASSVGPGGGNIQYF
TRBJ2-3 TRBV29-1 CSVTTSGAGDTQYF
TRBJ1-4 TRBV30 CAWSNFEKLFF
TRBJ1-6 TRBV5-4 CASSSPNSPLHF
TRBJ2-7 TRBV18 CASSPVGSYEQYF
TRBJ2-7 TRBV4-1 CASSHLRGLAVDEQYF
TRBJ2-5 TRBV29-1 CSVEDWPGGETQYF
TRBJ2-6 TRBV28 CASSDNDLTGVYSGANVLTF
TRBJ2-7 TRBV13 CASSRLAGRYEQYF
TRBJ1-1 TRBV30 CAWSSQGGRGTEAFF
TRBJ1-2 TRBV18 CASSRQRTGANPYGYTF
TRBJ2-3 TRBV9 CASSETIYPTDTQYF